Here is one T cell receptor beta chain with its context. Its antigen is unidentified. V trimming: 5 bases; J trimming: 4 bases; junction bases outside the gene matches: 5. The CDR3 length is 14 residues. Germline V gives CDR1 PRHDT, CDR2 FYEKMQ (reference sequence). This sample stems from a study of shared clonotypes between healthy human individuals. General study findings and limits: Naive CD4 clonotypes were shared across a handful of donors at 4% to 5%.

The naive CD8 population came from CD45RO-negative cells selected for CCR7, without terminally differentiated effector memory CD45RA+ cells. The data were produced by immunoSEQ multiplex PCR, yet TCRdb's version contains in-frame clones alone and is incomplete. The table has some 800,000 clones, more than 85% seen once. This sequence joins TRBV13 and TRBJ2-7; the match to TRBD1 covers 10 bases. The sequence came from a man aged 25 to 40 in good health. The sequenced sample was naive CD8+ T cells sorted from blood. The chain's CDR3 is CASSLTGGEYEQYF. Here the CDR3 DNA reads TGTGCCAGCAGCCTGACAGGGGGCGAATACGAGCAGTACTTC.